Below, 9 T cell receptor beta chains from the same sample are listed, as sequenced in a study of blood T cell repertoires in COVID-19. The protocol was immunoSEQ multiplex PCR, while the TCRdb copy is restricted to in-frame clones and leaves out a portion. The sample lists about 200,000 clones; roughly 88% were seen once. The sequenced sample consisted of peripheral blood. The receptor set was obtained from a man aged 50-60 years with COVID-19, enrolled during active disease.

The J gene is TRBJ1-3, the V gene TRBV6-5; D is possibly TRBD1 (6 bases). Trimming left V 11 bases short and J 0 bases short, with 14 bases between. The V gene's germline CDR1 is MNHEY and CDR2 SVGAGI. This CDR3 comprises 14 residues. The CDR3 bases are TGTGCCTCACAGGGAAGGATCTCTGGAAACACCATATATTTT. Amino acid sequence: CASQGRISGNTIYF.

The rearrangement joins TRBV24-1 to TRBJ2-5; 13 bases match TRBD2. This CDR3 is built from 18 residues. V lost 3 bases and J lost 4; bases outside the gene matches: 10. CDR1 and CDR2 (germline): KGHDR, SFDVKD. This CDR3 reads CATSDPTLRLAGGETQYF. The CDR3 nucleotides read TGTGCCACCAGTGATCCGACGCTAAGACTAGCGGGGGGAGAGACCCAGTACTTC.

This sequence joins TRBV5-1 and TRBJ2-5; D may be TRBD1 (6 bases). Between the trimmed V and J ends, which lost 1 base and 3 bases, there was a span of 10 bases. This CDR3 is built from 14 residues. The germline V gene encodes CDR1 SGHRS and CDR2 YFSETQ. Here the CDR3 reads CASSLRTAEETQYF. CDR3 nucleotide sequence: TGCGCCAGCAGCTTGCGGACAGCGGAAGAGACCCAGTACTTC.

The chain employs TRBV5-1 and TRBJ2-7, with 11 positions matching TRBD2. V lost 2 bases and J lost 1; bases outside the gene matches: 8. The CDR3 runs to 17 residues. Germline CDR1 and CDR2: SGHRS and YFSETQ. Here the CDR3 DNA reads TGCGCCAGCAGCTTAAGCCAACTAGCGGGGGTATCCTACGAGCAGTACTTC. This sequence encodes CASSLSQLAGVSYEQYF.

This clone was found a few times. V is TRBV9 and J is TRBJ1-2; D not certain. V was clipped by 0 bases and J by 4 bases, with 16 bases between them. The CDR3 covers 16 residues. The germline CDR1 and CDR2 sequences are SGDLS and YYNGEE. The CDR3 reads CASSVVADPRSYGYTF. For the CDR3, the DNA is TGTGCCAGCAGCGTAGTTGCCGACCCCCGGAGCTATGGCTACACCTTC. The full variable domain, rest sourced from reference TRBV9 and TRBJ1-2, is DSGVTQTPKHLITATGQRVTLRCSPRSGDLSVYWYQQSLDQGLQFLIQYYNGEERAKGNILERFSAQQFPDLHSELNLSSLELGDSALYFCASSVVADPRSYGYTFGSGTRLTVV.

The CDR3 coding sequence is TGTGCAAGTCGCTTAAGCCCGCGTGGTAGCGGTTGGGGGGAGCTGTTTTTT. Translation gives CASRLSPRGSGWGELFF. The chain recombines TRBV12-2 with TRBJ2-2; the listed D gene, TRBD2, was not tested against the DNA. TRBV12-2 is a pseudogene. The CDR3 is made up of 17 amino acids.

The chain joins TRBV7-8 to TRBJ2-1; 9 bases are shared with TRBD1. Germline loops: CDR1 SGHVS, CDR2 FQNEAQ. The CDR3 is made up of 15 amino acids. V was pared by 5 bases and J by 9 bases, with 11 bases of the junction left unmatched. The CDR3 here is CASSILRGTGLEQFF. In DNA form, the CDR3 reads TGTGCCAGCAGCATACTCCGGGGGACAGGGCTTGAGCAGTTCTTC.

This clone was detected only once. The chain uses TRBV6-6 and TRBJ2-5; 8 bases are a match to TRBD1. The CDR3 runs 16 residues. The J segment lost 4 bases and the V segment lost 2 bases, leaving 9 bases of the junction unmatched. Germline V gene data show CDR1 as MNHNY and CDR2 as SVGAGI (reference sequence). In DNA form, the CDR3 reads TGTGCCAGCAGTTACATCCGGACAGGGTCGGGAGAGACCCAGTACTTC. Its translation: CASSYIRTGSGETQYF.

The chain recombines TRBV27 with TRBJ1-6; 7 bases are a match to TRBD1. Germline CDR1 MNHEY, CDR2 SMNVEV (reference sequence). CDR3 length: 18 residues. After removal of 2 bases from V and 0 bases from J, the junction contained 7 bases not matched to a gene. CDR3 sequence reads: CASSLTRDSLSYNSPLHF. CDR3 in DNA: TGTGCCAGCAGTTTAACCCGGGACAGCCTCTCCTATAATTCACCCCTCCACTTT.